This T cell receptor (beta chain) was recorded in a study of T cells in Graves' hyperthyroidism and ophthalmopathy. Whole-study context: Peripheral blood samples were taken at initial diagnosis, prior to any treatment.

The TCR beta CDR3 regions underwent amplification using RNA transcripts as the source. TCR CDR3 underwent first-round RT-PCR with the HTBI primer set. TCRdb recomputed calls from the multiplex PCR reads with MiXCR, one row per CDR3 protein. This table has about 480,000 distinct CDR3 sequences, around a fifth appearing once. Broader study findings: Blood also held most thyroid clonotypes expanded beyond 0.001.

Worth noting for this clonotype: No antigen is known for it.

The V gene lost 8 bases and the J gene lost 7 bases, with 18 bases spanning the gap. CDR3 length: 14 amino acids. In germline, CDR1 is MNHEY, CDR2 SVGEGT. The chain recombines TRBV6-2 or TRBV6-3 with TRBJ2-1; weak D call: TRBD2 (6 bases). Sequences were obtained from blood. The TCR comes from a woman in her 70s with Graves' ophthalmopathy. The DNA for the CDR3 is TGTGCCAGCGAACCTAAGGGCGCGGGGAATGAGCAGTTCTTC. Protein product: CASEPKGAGNEQFF.